Reported below is one TCR beta chain. This clonotype appeared a few times. Nothing much larger sits one base from this clone, and base qualities are not available. V is cut by 0 bases and J by 4 bases, and the space between the germline ends is 13 bases. The CDR3, cysteine through phenylalanine, is 16 amino acids long. The CDR3 DNA has 48 bases and is translated from base 1. Looking up the germline V gene yields CDR1 SGHNT and CDR2 YENEEA. In the paper's terms, the treatment or condition label means: live attenuated yellow fever vaccine strain. PBMCs were isolated from peripheral blood using a standard Ficoll-Paque protocol. Epitope-specific CD8 T cells were sorted with a dextramer loaded with the yellow fever NS4B epitope peptide, together with anti-CD3 and anti-CD8 staining. RNA was extracted with TriZol from bulk PBMCs, CD4 and CD8 fractions, and dextramer-positive and dextramer-negative fractions.

TCR cDNA was synthesized by 5'RACE template switching, which introduced a universal primer site and unique molecular identifiers. Priming of cDNA synthesis was performed from both the TCR alpha and TCR beta constant segments. Two PCR steps were used to amplify libraries, with sample barcodes and sequencing adapters being added in the second step. Sequencing of libraries was done on Illumina HiSeq 2500 (2x100 bp) or NovaSeq (2x150 bp). In the paper's pipeline: MIGEC was used to demultiplex reads and collapse the reads into UMI consensus sequences, and MiXCR was used for V(D)J alignment. Clonotypes responding to the vaccine were identified with edgeR on replicate PBMC samples, with the criteria of FDR below 0.01 and a log2 fold change above 5 up to day 15. Each bulk clonotype received a CD4 or CD8 identity based on whether the sequenced CD4 or CD8 repertoire contained that clonotype at higher abundance. NS4B-specific clonotypes were defined as those at least 10-fold enriched in dextramer-positive over dextramer-negative fractions; CD4-biased clonotypes were excluded. TCRdb itself trimmed the public reads at Q25 with fastp, ran MiXCR and retained productive beta chains. CDR3 protein duplicates are merged, each entry listing the most common genes and DNA. TCRdb, not the original authors, processed these V and J calls. Recorded for this sample are about 45,000 distinct CDR3 sequences; about 6.8% of them occurred a single time. Jointly, the top ten make up over 14% of the sample.

This specimen comes from a study of T cells after yellow fever vaccination (dated 2019 in TCRdb). Background for the entire study: The SMART-Seq v4 Ultra Low Input RNA kit was used to prepare libraries from fractions with low cell numbers. Blood was collected at multiple timepoints before and after primary and secondary immunization, and bulk PBMC replicates and cell subsets were isolated. Two healthy male donors, one aged 18 to 30 and one aged 30 to 39 years, were included in the cohort. Bulk TCR alpha and beta repertoires were sequenced longitudinally to track T-cell clones before and after primary and booster YFV17D yellow fever vaccination.

General study outcomes and caveats: After the booster, most clones that had expanded after primary vaccination were detected again (about 95% of CD4 and about 88% of CD8), suggesting broad maintenance of memory. The study included only a couple of donors, which limits how far the findings can be generalized. FACS-sorted repertoires could contain abundant contaminating clonotypes from the bulk population, so computational filtering was required. The secondary T-cell response was weaker than the primary response but faster, peaking on day 5 instead of day 15. A small share of clonotypes was detected in both CD4 and CD8 compartments, with the overlap likely arising from convergent recombination.

Sequences were derived from CD8+ T cells not binding an NS4B(214-222) dextramer, sorted from PBMCs, sampled 45 days after the yellow fever booster vaccination. The cell subset or site tag for this specimen amounts to: NS4B epitope dextramer-negative CD8 T cells. The rearrangement combines TRBV11-3 with TRBJ2-1; 6 matching bases give a weak D call of TRBD2. The receptor was derived from a man aged 25-45 years who received the YFV17D yellow fever vaccine. Read as DNA, the sequence is TGTGCCAGCAGCTTAGACCCACCTGGAGGGTACAATGAGCAGTTCTTC. Protein translation: CASSLDPPGGYNEQFF. Full variable domain (CDR3 extended with the reference TRBV11-3 and TRBJ2-1 proteins): EAGVVQSPRYKIIEKKQPVAFWCNPISGHNTLYWYLQNLGQGPELLIRYENEEAVDDSQLPKDRFSAERLKGVDSTLKIQPAELGDSAVYLCASSLDPPGGYNEQFFGPGTRLTVL.